This T cell receptor (beta chain) was captured in a study of blood T cell repertoires in COVID-19. The overall study: The United States, Italy and Spain supplied acute and convalescent COVID-19 samples. The analysed material was cDNA or gDNA that came from T cells, B-cell-depleted T cells, or PBMCs.

Sequencing used immunoSEQ multiplex PCR; TCRdb keeps in-frame clones, though not all of them. The sample includes tens of thousands of clones, more than 80% of them seen just once. This clone came up once. The source is a human donor with active COVID-19. The donor label of this sample is uncertain. The material sequenced was peripheral blood.

The CDR3 sequence: CASSFRDRDHEQYF. CDR3 nucleotides: TGTGCCAGCAGTTTTCGGGACAGGGACCACGAGCAGTACTTC. The V call is TRBV27, the J call TRBJ2-7; 9 bases match TRBD1. There are 14 residues in the CDR3. Germline CDR1 is MNHEY and CDR2 is SMNVEV (reference sequence). The trim removed 3 bases at V and 5 bases at J, leaving 5 bases unmatched.